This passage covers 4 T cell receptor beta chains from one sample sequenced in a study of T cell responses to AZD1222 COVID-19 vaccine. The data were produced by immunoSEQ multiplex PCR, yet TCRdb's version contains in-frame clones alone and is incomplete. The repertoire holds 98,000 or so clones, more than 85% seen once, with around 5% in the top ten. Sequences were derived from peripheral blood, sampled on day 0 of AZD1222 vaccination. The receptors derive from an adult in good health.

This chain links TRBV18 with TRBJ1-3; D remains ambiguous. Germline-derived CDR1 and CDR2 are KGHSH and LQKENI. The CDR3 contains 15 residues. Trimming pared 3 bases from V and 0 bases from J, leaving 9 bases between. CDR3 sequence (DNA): TGTGCCAGCTCACCGGGTATCGTCTCTGGAAACACCATATATTTT. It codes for CASSPGIVSGNTIYF. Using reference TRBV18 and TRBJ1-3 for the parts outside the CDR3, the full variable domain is NAGVMQNPRHLVRRRGQEARLRCSPMKGHSHVYWYRQLPEEGLKFMVYLQKENIIDESGMPKERFSAEFPKEGPSILRIQQVVRGDSAAYFCASSPGIVSGNTIYFGEGSWLTVV.

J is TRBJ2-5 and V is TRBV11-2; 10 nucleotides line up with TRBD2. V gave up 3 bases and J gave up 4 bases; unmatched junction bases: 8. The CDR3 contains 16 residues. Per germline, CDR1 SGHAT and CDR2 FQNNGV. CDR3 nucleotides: TGTGCCAGCAGCTTTAGACAGGGACTAGCGACAGAGACCCAGTACTTC. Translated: CASSFRQGLATETQYF.

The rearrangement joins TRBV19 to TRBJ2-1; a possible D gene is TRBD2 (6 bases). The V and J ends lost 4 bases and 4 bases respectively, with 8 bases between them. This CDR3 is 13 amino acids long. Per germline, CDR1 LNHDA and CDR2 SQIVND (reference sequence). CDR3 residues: CASSSGNYNEQFF. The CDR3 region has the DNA TGTGCCAGTAGTAGCGGGAATTACAATGAGCAGTTCTTC.

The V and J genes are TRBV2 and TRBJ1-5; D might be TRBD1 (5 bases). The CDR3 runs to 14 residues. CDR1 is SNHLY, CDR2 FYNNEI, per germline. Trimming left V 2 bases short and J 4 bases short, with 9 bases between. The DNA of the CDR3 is TGTGCCAGCAGTGAAACAGGCATGAATCAGCCCCAGCATTTT. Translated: CASSETGMNQPQHF.